A single sample is the source of the 9 T cell receptor beta chains below, sequenced in a study of tumor-infiltrating lymphocytes in localized non-small cell lung cancer. TCRdb's copy holds only in-frame clones and misses some; the assay was immunoSEQ multiplex PCR. Of over 10,000 clones listed, about 82% are singletons. The sample consisted of uninvolved lung tissue not adjacent to the tumor. The receptors shown here come from a human donor with non-small cell lung cancer.

The chain is built from TRBV19 and TRBJ1-5, with D tentatively TRBD1 (6 bases). The V gene's germline CDR1 is LNHDA and CDR2 SQIVND (reference sequence). The CDR3 has 13 amino acids. Trimming cost V 8 bases and J 6 bases, with 14 bases left between them. The CDR3 DNA sequence: TGTGCCAGTTGGGCAGGGGTTCTTCAGCCCCAGCATTTT. This encodes CASWAGVLQPQHF.

The chain recombines TRBV11-3 with TRBJ2-3, with TRBD2 matching 11 bases. This CDR3 has 17 residues. Losses at the gene ends were 3 bases for V and 4 bases for J; bases not matched to a gene: 9. Germline loops: CDR1 SGHNT, CDR2 YENEEA. The DNA for the CDR3 is TGTGCCAGCAGCTTCAACATAGCGGGGGGGCCATCAGATACGCAGTATTTT. It translates to CASSFNIAGGPSDTQYF.

The chain combines TRBV11-3 with TRBJ1-1; D remains ambiguous. The length of the CDR3 is 16 residues. V lost 1 base and J lost 0, with 12 bases in between. Germline loops: CDR1 SGHNT, CDR2 YENEEA. The CDR3 spells CASSLARGLVNTEAFF. Here the CDR3 DNA reads TGTGCCAGCAGCTTAGCCCGGGGTCTGGTGAACACTGAAGCTTTCTTT.

The chain joins TRBV6-1 to TRBJ2-7; D unclear. Germline V gene sequence: CDR1 MNHNS, CDR2 SASEGT. CDR3 length equals 15 residues. Trimming left V 2 bases short and J 3 bases short, with 14 bases between. CDR3 region: CASSERSASGYEQYF. The CDR3 region has the DNA TGTGCCAGCAGTGAACGATCTGCATCAGGCTACGAGCAGTACTTC.

The chain uses TRBV25-1 and TRBJ2-5; D not resolved. The ends were cut back, 5 bases at V and 5 bases at J, with 18 bases in the middle. Per germline, CDR1 MGHDK and CDR2 SYGVNS. The CDR3 has 15 amino acids. The CDR3: CASSPNTLGIETQYF. The CDR3 region has the DNA TGTGCCAGCAGTCCAAACACATTGGGCATCGAGACCCAGTACTTC. Based on the CDR3 plus reference TRBV25-1 and TRBJ2-5, the full variable domain is EADIYQTPRYLVIGTGKKITLECSQTMGHDKMYWYQQDPGMELHLIHYSYGVNSTEKGDLSSESTVSRIRTEHFPLTLESARPSHTSQYLCASSPNTLGIETQYFGPGTRLLVL.

The CDR3 DNA follows: TGTGCCAGCAGTTACTCGACTAGGTGGGAGACCCAGTACTTC. It codes for CASSYSTRWETQYF. The J gene is TRBJ2-5, the V gene TRBV6-5, with D maybe TRBD2 (6 bases). Per the germline V gene, CDR1 is MNHEY and CDR2 is SVGAGI. The CDR3 is made up of 14 amino acids. V was clipped by 0 bases and J by 5 bases, with 10 bases between them.

The chain employs TRBV7-9 and TRBJ2-1; 8 positions agree with TRBD2. J lost 6 bases, V lost 5 bases, and 6 bases had no gene match. This CDR3 spans 14 amino acids. CDR1 SEHNR and CDR2 FQNEAQ come from the germline V gene (reference sequence). In DNA, the CDR3 is TGTGCCAGCAGCCCGAGCGGGGGCTTCAATGAGCAGTTCTTC. Its protein is CASSPSGGFNEQFF.

This chain joins TRBV7-6 and TRBJ1-1; tentative D call: TRBD1 (6 bases). The length of the CDR3 is 15 residues. V lost 5 bases, J lost 7 bases, and 20 bases lay in between. Germline CDR1 SGHVS, CDR2 FNYEAQ. The CDR3 reads CASSPQQGGSIEAFF. The CDR3 DNA is TGTGCCAGCAGCCCGCAACAGGGCGGGTCAATTGAAGCTTTCTTT.

J is TRBJ2-3 and V is TRBV6-4; 7 bases map to TRBD1. Germline CDR1 MRHNA, CDR2 SNTAGT. V was pared by 5 bases and J by 3 bases, with 11 bases of the junction left unmatched. This CDR3 has 16 residues. The chain's CDR3 is CASSPGQSLGTDTQYF. The CDR3 coding sequence is TGTGCCAGCAGTCCGGGACAGTCTTTGGGAACAGATACGCAGTATTTT.